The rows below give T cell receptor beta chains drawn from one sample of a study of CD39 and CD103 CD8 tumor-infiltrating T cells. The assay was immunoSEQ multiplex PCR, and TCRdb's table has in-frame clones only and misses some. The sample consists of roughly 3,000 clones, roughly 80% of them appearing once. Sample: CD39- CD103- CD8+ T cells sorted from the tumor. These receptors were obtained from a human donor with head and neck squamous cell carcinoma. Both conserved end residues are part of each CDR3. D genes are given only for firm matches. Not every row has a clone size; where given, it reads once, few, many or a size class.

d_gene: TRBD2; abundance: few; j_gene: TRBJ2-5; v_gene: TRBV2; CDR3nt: TGTGCCAGCAGTGAATGGGGAAGCGGGGGGGCCGAAGAGACCCAGTACTTC; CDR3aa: CASSEWGSGGAEETQYF
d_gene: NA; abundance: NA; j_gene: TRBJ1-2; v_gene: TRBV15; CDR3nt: TGTGCCACCAGCAGAGTCCCTCGGGGGACCTATGGCTACACCTTC; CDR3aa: CATSRVPRGTYGYTF
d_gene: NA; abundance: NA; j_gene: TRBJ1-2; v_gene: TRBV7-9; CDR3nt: TGTGCCAGCAGCCCCCGGTTGATAGGCCCCGGGGAGGGCTACACCTTC; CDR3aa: CASSPRLIGPGEGYTF
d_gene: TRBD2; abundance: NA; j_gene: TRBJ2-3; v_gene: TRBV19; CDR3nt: TGTGCCAGGTCCCCAGCGGGGGGTAATACGCAGTATTTT; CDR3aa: CARSPAGGNTQYF
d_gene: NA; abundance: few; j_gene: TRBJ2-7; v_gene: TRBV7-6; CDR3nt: TGTGCCAGCAGCTCGGGTCCCAACTACGAGCAGTACTTC; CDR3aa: CASSSGPNYEQYF
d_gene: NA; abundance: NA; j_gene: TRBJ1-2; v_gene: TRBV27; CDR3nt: TGTGCCAGCAGGTACAGGGAAGCCTTTGGGGGCTACACCTTC; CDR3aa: CASRYREAFGGYTF
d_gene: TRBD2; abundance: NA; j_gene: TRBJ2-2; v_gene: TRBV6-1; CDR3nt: TGTGCCAGCAGTGAAGTCGTAGCGGGGGGCAACACCGGGGAGCTGTTTTTT; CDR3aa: CASSEVVAGGNTGELFF
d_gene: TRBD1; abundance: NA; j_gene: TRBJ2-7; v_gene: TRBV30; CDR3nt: TGTGCCTGGTCTACCGGGACAGGGGCCTACGAGCAGTACTTC; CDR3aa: CAWSTGTGAYEQYF
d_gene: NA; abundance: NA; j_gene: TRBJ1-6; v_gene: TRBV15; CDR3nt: TGTGCCACCAGCAGAGTGAGGGTGGATTCACCCCTCCACTTT; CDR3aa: CATSRVRVDSPLHF
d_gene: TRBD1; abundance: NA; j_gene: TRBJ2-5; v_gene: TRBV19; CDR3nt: TGTGCCAGTAGTATCGGGGACAGGGGTAAAGAGACCCAGTACTTC; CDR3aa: CASSIGDRGKETQYF
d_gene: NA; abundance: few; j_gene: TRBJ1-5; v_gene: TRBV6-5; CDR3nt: TGTGCCAGCAGTTACTCCTATAGCAATCAGCCCCAGCATTTT; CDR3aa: CASSYSYSNQPQHF
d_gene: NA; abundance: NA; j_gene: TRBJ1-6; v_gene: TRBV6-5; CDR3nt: TGTGCCAGCAGTTCCGATATCTACTATAATTCACCCCTCCACTTT; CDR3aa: CASSSDIYYNSPLHF
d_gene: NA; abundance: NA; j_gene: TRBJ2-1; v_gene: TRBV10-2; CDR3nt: TGCGCCAGCAGTATCTTAGCGGTGACTAATGAGCAGTTCTTC; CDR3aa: CASSILAVTNEQFF
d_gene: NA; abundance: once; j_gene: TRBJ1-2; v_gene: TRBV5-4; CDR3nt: TGTGCCAGCAGCTTCGGACAGAAGACCCTCGACCACTATGGCTACACCTTC; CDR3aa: CASSFGQKTLDHYGYTF
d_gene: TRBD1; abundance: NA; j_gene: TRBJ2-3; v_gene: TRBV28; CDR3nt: TGTGCCAGCAGCCCAGGACAGGTCAGCACAGATACGCAGTATTTT; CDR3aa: CASSPGQVSTDTQYF
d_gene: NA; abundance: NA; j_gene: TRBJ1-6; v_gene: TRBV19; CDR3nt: TGTGCCAGTAGTATTGACAGCGAGGCATTCTCACCCCTCCACTTT; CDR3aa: CASSIDSEAFSPLHF
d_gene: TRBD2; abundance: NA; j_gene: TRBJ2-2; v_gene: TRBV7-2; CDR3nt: TGTGCCAGCAGCTTAGGACTAGCGGGGTGGGCCGGGGAGCTGTTTTTT; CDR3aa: CASSLGLAGWAGELFF
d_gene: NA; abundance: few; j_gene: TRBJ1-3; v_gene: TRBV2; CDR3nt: TGTGCCAGCAGTGGCCTCAGGGGCTCTGGAAACACCATATATTTT; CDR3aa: CASSGLRGSGNTIYF
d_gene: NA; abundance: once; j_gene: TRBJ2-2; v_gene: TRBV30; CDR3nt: TGTGCCTGGAGTTCCCTCGGGACCGGGGAGCTGTTTTTT; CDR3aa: CAWSSLGTGELFF
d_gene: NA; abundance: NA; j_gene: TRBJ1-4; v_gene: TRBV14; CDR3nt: TGTGCCAGCAGCCAAGTTTGGGGGGAACCTAATGAAAAACTGTTTTTT; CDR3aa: CASSQVWGEPNEKLFF
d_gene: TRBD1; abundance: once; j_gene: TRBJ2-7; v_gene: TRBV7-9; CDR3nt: TGTGCCAGCAGCTTGGGGCCTTCAACCGGGACAGGGGTGTACGAGCAGTACTTC; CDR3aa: CASSLGPSTGTGVYEQYF
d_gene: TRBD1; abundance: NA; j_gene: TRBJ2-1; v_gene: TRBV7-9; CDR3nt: TGTGCCAGCAGCTCTCCTACAGGGGGCGCGGACAATGAGCAGTTCTTC; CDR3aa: CASSSPTGGADNEQFF
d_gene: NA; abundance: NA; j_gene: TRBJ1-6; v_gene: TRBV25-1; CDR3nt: TGTGCCAGCAGTGCCGGGACAAATTCACCCCTCCACTTT; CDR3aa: CASSAGTNSPLHF
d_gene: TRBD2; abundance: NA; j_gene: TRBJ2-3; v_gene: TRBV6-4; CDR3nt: TGTGCCAGCAGCCTAACTAGCGGGGACAGCACAGATACGCAGTATTTT; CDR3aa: CASSLTSGDSTDTQYF
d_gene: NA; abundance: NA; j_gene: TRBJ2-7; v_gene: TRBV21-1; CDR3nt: TGTGCCAGCAAGATAGGACAGGACTACGAGCAGTACTTC; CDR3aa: CASKIGQDYEQYF
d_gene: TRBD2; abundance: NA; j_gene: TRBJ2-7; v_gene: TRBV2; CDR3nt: TGTGCCAGCAGTGAAGAAAGCGGGGGGGTCTACGAGCAGTACTTC; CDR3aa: CASSEESGGVYEQYF
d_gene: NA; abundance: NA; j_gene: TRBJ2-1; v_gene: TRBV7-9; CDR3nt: TGTGCCAGCAGCTTATCAGGACACTCCTACAATGAGCAGTTCTTC; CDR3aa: CASSLSGHSYNEQFF
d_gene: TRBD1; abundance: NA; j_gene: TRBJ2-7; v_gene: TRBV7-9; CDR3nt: TGTGCCAGCAGCTCGAGGACAGGCGGCTCCTACGAGCAGTACTTC; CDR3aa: CASSSRTGGSYEQYF
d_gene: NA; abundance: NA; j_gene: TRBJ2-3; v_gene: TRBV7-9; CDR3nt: TGTGCCAGCAGTTCCGGTGCAGATACGCAGTATTTT; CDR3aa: CASSSGADTQYF
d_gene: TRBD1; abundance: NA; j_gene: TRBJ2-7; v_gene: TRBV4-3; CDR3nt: TGCGCCAGCAGCCAAGACCGGACAGGTTACGAGCAGTACTTC; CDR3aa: CASSQDRTGYEQYF
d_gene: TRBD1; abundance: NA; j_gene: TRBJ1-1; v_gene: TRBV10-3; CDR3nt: TGTGCCATCAGTCCGGGACAGGGGGCGCCCACTGAAGCTTTCTTT; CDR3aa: CAISPGQGAPTEAFF
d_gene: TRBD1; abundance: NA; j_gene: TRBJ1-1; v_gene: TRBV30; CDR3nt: TGTGCCTGGAGTGGAGACACTACAGGGGGCACTGAAGCTTTCTTT; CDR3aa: CAWSGDTTGGTEAFF
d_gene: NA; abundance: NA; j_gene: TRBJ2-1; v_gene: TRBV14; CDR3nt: TGTGCCAGCAGCCAGGAGCAGTCGAGCTCCTACAATGAGCAGTTCTTC; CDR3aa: CASSQEQSSSYNEQFF
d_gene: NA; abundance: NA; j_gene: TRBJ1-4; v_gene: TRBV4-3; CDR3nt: TGCGCCAGCAGCCTTTACAGAGCAACTAATGAAAAACTGTTTTTT; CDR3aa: CASSLYRATNEKLFF
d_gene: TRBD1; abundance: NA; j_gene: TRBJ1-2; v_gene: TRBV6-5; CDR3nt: TGTGCCAGCAGTGCCAACAGGGGCAGGGGCTATGGCTACACCTTC; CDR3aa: CASSANRGRGYGYTF
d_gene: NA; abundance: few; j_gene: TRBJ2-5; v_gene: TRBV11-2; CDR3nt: TGTGCCAGCAGCTTTTTGGGACACCTCAAAGGTCAAGAGACCCAGTACTTC; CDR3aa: CASSFLGHLKGQETQYF
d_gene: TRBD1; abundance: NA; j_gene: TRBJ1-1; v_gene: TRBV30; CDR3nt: TGTGCCTGGTCCTCCCCAGGGGACAGTACCTTGGCCGCTGAAGCTTTCTTT; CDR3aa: CAWSSPGDSTLAAEAFF